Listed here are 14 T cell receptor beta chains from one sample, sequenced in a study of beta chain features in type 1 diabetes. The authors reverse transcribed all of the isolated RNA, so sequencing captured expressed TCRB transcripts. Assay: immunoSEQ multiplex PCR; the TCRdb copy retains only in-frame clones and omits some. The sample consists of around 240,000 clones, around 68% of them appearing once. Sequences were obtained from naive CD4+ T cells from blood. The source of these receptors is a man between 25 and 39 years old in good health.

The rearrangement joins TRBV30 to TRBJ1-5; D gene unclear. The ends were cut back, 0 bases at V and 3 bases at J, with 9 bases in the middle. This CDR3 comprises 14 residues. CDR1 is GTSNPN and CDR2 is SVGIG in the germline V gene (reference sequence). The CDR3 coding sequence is TGTGCCTGGAGTGTGGGCACTTACAATCAGCCCCAGCATTTT. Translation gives CAWSVGTYNQPQHF.

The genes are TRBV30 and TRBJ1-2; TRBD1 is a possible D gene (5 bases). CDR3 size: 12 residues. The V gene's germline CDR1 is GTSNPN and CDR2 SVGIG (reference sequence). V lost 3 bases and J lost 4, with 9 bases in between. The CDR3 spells CAWRPGGYGYTF. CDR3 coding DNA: TGTGCCTGGAGGCCTGGGGGCTATGGCTACACCTTC.

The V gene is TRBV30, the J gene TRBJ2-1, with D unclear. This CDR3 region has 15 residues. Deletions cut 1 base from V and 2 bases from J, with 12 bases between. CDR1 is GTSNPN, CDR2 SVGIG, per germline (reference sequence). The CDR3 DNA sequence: TGTGCCTGGAGTGAAGGAACTCTAACCTACAATGAGCAGTTCTTC. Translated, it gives CAWSEGTLTYNEQFF.

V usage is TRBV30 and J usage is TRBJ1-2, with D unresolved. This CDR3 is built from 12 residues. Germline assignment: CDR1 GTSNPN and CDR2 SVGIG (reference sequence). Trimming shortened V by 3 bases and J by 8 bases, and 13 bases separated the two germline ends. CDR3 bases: TGTGCCTGGAGGAGCGGGGTTGAGGGCTACACCTTC. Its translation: CAWRSGVEGYTF.

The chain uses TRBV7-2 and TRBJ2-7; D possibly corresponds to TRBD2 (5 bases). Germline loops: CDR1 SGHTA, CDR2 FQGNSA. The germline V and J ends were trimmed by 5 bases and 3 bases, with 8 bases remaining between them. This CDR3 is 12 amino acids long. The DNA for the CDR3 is TGTGCCAGCAGCCCGAGGGACTACGAGCAGTACTTC. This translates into CASSPRDYEQYF.

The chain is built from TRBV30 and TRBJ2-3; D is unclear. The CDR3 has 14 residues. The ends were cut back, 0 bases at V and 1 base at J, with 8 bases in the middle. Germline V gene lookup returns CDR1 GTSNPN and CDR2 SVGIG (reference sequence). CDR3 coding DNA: TGTGCCTGGAGTGTAAACCTCGGCACAGATACGCAGTATTTT. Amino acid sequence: CAWSVNLGTDTQYF.

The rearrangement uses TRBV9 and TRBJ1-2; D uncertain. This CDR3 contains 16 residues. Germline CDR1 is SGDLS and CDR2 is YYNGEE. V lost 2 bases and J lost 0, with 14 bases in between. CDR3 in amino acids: CASSVPAISANYGYTF. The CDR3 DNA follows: TGTGCCAGCAGCGTCCCAGCGATCAGTGCTAACTATGGCTACACCTTC.

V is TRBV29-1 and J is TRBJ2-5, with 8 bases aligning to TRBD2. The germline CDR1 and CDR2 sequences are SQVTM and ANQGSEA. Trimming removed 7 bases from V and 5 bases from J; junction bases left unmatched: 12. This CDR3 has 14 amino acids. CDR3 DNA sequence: TGCAGCGGGGTCGCGAGCGGGAGCGGGGAGACCCAGTACTTC. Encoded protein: CSGVASGSGETQYF.

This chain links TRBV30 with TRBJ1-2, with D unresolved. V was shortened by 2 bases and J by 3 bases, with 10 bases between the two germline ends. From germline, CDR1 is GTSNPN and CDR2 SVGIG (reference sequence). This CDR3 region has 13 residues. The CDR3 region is CAWSPPQHYGYTF. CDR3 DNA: TGTGCCTGGAGTCCTCCTCAACACTATGGCTACACCTTC.

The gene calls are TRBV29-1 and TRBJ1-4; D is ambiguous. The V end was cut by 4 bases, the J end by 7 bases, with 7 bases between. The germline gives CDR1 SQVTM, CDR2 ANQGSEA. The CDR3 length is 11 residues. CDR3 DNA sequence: TGCAGCGTTGCGGGGAGTGAAAAACTGTTTTTT. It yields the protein CSVAGSEKLFF.

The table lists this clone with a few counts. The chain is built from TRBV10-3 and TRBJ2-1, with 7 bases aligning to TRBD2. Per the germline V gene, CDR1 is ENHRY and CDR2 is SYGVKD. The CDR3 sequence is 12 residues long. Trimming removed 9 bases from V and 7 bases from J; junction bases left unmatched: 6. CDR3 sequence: CAMKTSRNEQFF. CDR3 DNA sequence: TGTGCCATGAAGACTAGCCGGAATGAGCAGTTCTTC.

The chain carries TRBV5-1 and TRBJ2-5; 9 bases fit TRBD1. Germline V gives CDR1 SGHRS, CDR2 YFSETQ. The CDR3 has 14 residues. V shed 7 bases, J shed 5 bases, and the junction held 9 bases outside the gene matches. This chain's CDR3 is CASGNVGTGETQYF. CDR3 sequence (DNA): TGCGCCAGCGGAAATGTCGGGACAGGGGAGACCCAGTACTTC.

Written as DNA, the CDR3 is TGTGCCATCAGTGACAGCGGGGGGGCAGGGAATGAGCAGTTCTTC. It specifies CAISDSGGAGNEQFF. V usage is TRBV10-3 and J usage is TRBJ2-1; 10 bases match TRBD2. Losses at the gene ends were 3 bases for V and 7 bases for J; bases not matched to a gene: 6. The CDR3 is 15 amino acids. The germline V gene encodes CDR1 ENHRY and CDR2 SYGVKD.

CDR3: CASSLSGAGSGEQFF. The CDR3 DNA follows: TGTGCCAGCAGCTTAAGTGGAGCAGGGTCAGGTGAGCAGTTCTTC. V gene TRBV7-9 combines with J gene TRBJ2-1; a weak D match, TRBD1 (5 bases). CDR1 and CDR2 (germline): SEHNR, FQNEAQ (reference sequence). This CDR3 contains 15 residues. Trimming took off 2 bases at V and 9 bases at J, with 17 bases between the two ends.